Below are 32 T cell receptor beta chains sequenced from a single sample in a study of shared clonotypes between healthy human individuals. Assay used: immunoSEQ multiplex PCR; TCRdb lists only in-frame clones, some missing. The sample has hundreds of thousands of clones, roughly 70% seen once; the top ten hold approximately 1.7%. The specimen sequenced was memory CD4+ T cells sorted from blood. Stated subset: CD45RA-negative fraction. The receptor set was obtained from a woman in her 30s in good health.

The V gene is TRBV6-1, the J gene TRBJ2-1; 12 positions agree with TRBD2. Trimming took 4 bases from V and 2 from J; bases not matched to a gene: 6. The CDR3 is 17 residues long. Germline V gene lookup returns CDR1 MNHNS and CDR2 SASEGT. The CDR3 reads CASSGTSGRTTYNEQFF. The CDR3 DNA reads TGTGCCAGCAGTGGCACTAGCGGGAGGACTACCTACAATGAGCAGTTCTTC.

This chain uses TRBV11-2 with TRBJ1-2, with a tentative D call TRBD1 (6 bases). The ends were cut back, 4 bases at V and 4 bases at J, with 13 bases in the middle. Per germline, CDR1 SGHAT and CDR2 FQNNGV. This CDR3 contains 14 residues. The CDR3 here is CASSSGQKVYGYTF. DNA of the CDR3: TGTGCCAGCAGCTCCGGACAGAAAGTCTATGGCTACACCTTC.

The chain employs TRBV20-1 and TRBJ1-4; perhaps TRBD1 as D (5 bases). The CDR3 has 10 residues. V gave up 5 bases and J gave up 14 bases, with 12 bases separating them. The V gene's germline CDR1 is DFQATT and CDR2 SNEGSKA (reference sequence). The DNA for the CDR3 is TGCAGTGCTTGGGACGGCAGGCTGTTTTTT. Amino acid sequence: CSAWDGRLFF.

The gene calls are TRBV5-1 and TRBJ2-5, with D uncertain. The CDR3 totals 15 residues. Trimming pared 4 bases from V and 0 bases from J, leaving 13 bases between. CDR1 SGHRS and CDR2 YFSETQ come from the germline V gene. CDR3 region: CASSPSGEDQETQYF. The DNA for the CDR3 is TGCGCCAGCAGCCCGTCTGGAGAGGACCAAGAGACCCAGTACTTC.

The chain joins TRBV30 to TRBJ1-2; D might be TRBD1 (6 bases). V dropped 0 bases and J dropped 7 bases, with 12 bases sitting between them. This CDR3 spans 13 amino acids. CDR1 GTSNPN and CDR2 SVGIG come from the germline V gene (reference sequence). CDR3 protein: CAWSVQGSVGYTF. CDR3 bases: TGTGCCTGGAGTGTGCAGGGGTCCGTTGGCTACACCTTC.

With regard to this clone: A far larger clone lies a single base away; this is likely a read error. Other nucleotide sequences in the sample specify the same CDR3. The chain recombines TRBV5-1 with TRBJ2-2, with TRBD1 matching 8 bases. J was trimmed by 4 bases and V by 4 bases; bases with no gene match: 3. The CDR3 length is 14 residues. In germline, CDR1 is SGHRS, CDR2 YFSETQ. In DNA form, the CDR3 reads TGCGCCAGCAGCCCCGGGACAGGCACCGGGGAGCTGTTTTTT. Translated, it gives CASSPGTGTGELFF.

V gene TRBV11-2 combines with J gene TRBJ2-1, with D perhaps matching TRBD1 (7 bases). This CDR3 is built from 13 residues. Germline V gene lookup returns CDR1 SGHAT and CDR2 FQNNGV. Trimming stripped 5 bases from V and 9 bases from J, with 14 bases between. The CDR3 loop reads CASSNGGGGEQFF. The CDR3 region has the DNA TGTGCCAGCAGCAACGGAGGGGGCGGTGAGCAGTTCTTC.

V and J are TRBV28 and TRBJ1-2; D is perhaps TRBD1 (5 bases). Germline lookup yields CDR1 MDHEN and CDR2 SYDVKM. The CDR3 sequence is 14 residues long. Trimming removed 5 bases from V and 0 bases from J, with 10 bases in between. For the CDR3, the DNA is TGTGCCAGCAGTACAGGACTAGCTAACTATGGCTACACCTTC. Residues: CASSTGLANYGYTF.

The chain combines TRBV19 with TRBJ1-4; 10 bases match TRBD1. The germline CDR1 and CDR2 sequences are LNHDA and SQIVND (reference sequence). CDR3 length: 15 amino acids. Trimming at V came to 6 bases and at J to 8 bases, leaving 9 bases not matched to a gene. The DNA for the CDR3 is TGTGCCAGTAGGCACGGACAGGGGGGCTGGGAAAAACTGTTTTTT. Translated: CASRHGQGGWEKLFF.

The chain joins TRBV7-8 to TRBJ1-6; D perhaps matches TRBD1 (5 bases). Trimming pared 1 base from V and 8 bases from J, leaving 15 bases between. The germline gives CDR1 SGHVS, CDR2 FQNEAQ. The CDR3 covers 16 residues. This CDR3 reads CASSLVSGGNDSPLHF. The CDR3 nucleotides are TGTGCCAGCAGCTTAGTTTCTGGGGGGAACGATTCACCCCTCCACTTT.

This chain uses TRBV5-1 with TRBJ1-2; 9 bases are shared with TRBD1. The germline V gene has CDR1 SGHRS and CDR2 YFSETQ. Trimming removed 3 bases from V and 8 bases from J; junction bases left unmatched: 8. The CDR3 extends over 14 amino acids. CDR3 loop: CASSSSRTGDGYTF. The CDR3 nucleotides read TGCGCCAGCAGCTCCTCCCGGACAGGGGACGGCTACACCTTC.

Remarks on this clone: In the same sample, other DNA sequences code for this CDR3. The chain links TRBV28 to TRBJ2-2; D is uncertain. CDR3 size: 11 residues. The V gene's germline CDR1 is MDHEN and CDR2 SYDVKM. V was shortened by 4 bases and J by 4 bases, with 1 base between the two germline ends. This chain's CDR3 is CASSSTGELFF. The DNA of the CDR3 is TGTGCCAGCAGTTCCACCGGGGAGCTGTTTTTT.

V usage is TRBV28 and J usage is TRBJ2-1; no clear D gene. This CDR3 spans 12 amino acids. V gave up 5 bases and J gave up 7 bases, with 9 bases separating them. Germline CDR1 and CDR2: MDHEN and SYDVKM. The CDR3 sequence: CASSTMWNEQFF. As DNA, the CDR3 is TGTGCCAGCAGTACCATGTGGAATGAGCAGTTCTTC.

The V gene is TRBV11-3, the J gene TRBJ2-1; possible D gene TRBD1, 5 bases. The CDR3 consists of 14 residues. Germline assignment: CDR1 SGHNT and CDR2 YENEEA. V was clipped by 1 base and J by 3 bases, with 7 bases between them. DNA of the CDR3: TGTGCCAGCAGCTTAGGGCAGGGCTACAATGAGCAGTTCTTC. Amino acid sequence: CASSLGQGYNEQFF. The whole variable domain, filled in from reference TRBV11-3 and TRBJ2-1, reads EAGVVQSPRYKIIEKKQPVAFWCNPISGHNTLYWYLQNLGQGPELLIRYENEEAVDDSQLPKDRFSAERLKGVDSTLKIQPAELGDSAVYLCASSLGQGYNEQFFGPGTRLTVL.

The rearrangement uses TRBV11-3 and TRBJ2-2; unclear D gene. Germline V lookup: CDR1 SGHNT, CDR2 YENEEA. The V end lost 5 bases, the J end lost 4 bases, and 17 bases lay between the germline ends. This CDR3 region has 16 residues. The CDR3 DNA follows: TGTGCCAGCAGCCTCGGCCGGGTTTCCAGCACCGGGGAGCTGTTTTTT. It encodes CASSLGRVSSTGELFF.

This clone has at least ten counts. The J gene is TRBJ1-5, the V gene TRBV28, with 7 bases that match TRBD1. The CDR3 contains 14 residues. Germline V lookup: CDR1 MDHEN, CDR2 SYDVKM. V dropped 7 bases and J dropped 0; count of bases not matched to a gene: 3. CDR3 loop: CASTTGYSNQPQHF. CDR3 in DNA: TGTGCCAGCACGACAGGGTATAGCAATCAGCCCCAGCATTTT.

This chain uses TRBV6-5 with TRBJ2-3; TRBD2 matches at 8 bases. Germline CDR1 and CDR2: MNHEY and SVGAGI. The CDR3 covers 14 residues. J lost 2 bases, V lost 6 bases, and 4 bases had no gene match. The CDR3 region has the DNA TGTGCCAGCAGAAACGGACTAGCCACAGATACGCAGTATTTT. Encoded protein: CASRNGLATDTQYF.

The chain carries TRBV5-1 and TRBJ1-2, with D maybe TRBD1 (5 bases). The germline V and J ends were trimmed by 0 bases and 3 bases, with 9 bases remaining between them. This CDR3 is built from 14 residues. CDR1 and CDR2 from the germline V gene are SGHRS and YFSETQ. The CDR3 region has the DNA TGCGCCAGCAGCTTGGCCGTCAGGGACTATGGCTACACCTTC. Amino acid sequence: CASSLAVRDYGYTF.

V gene TRBV19 combines with J gene TRBJ2-2, with TRBD1 matching 8 bases. After removal of 4 bases from V and 7 bases from J, the junction contained 8 bases not matched to a gene. Germline-derived CDR1 and CDR2 are LNHDA and SQIVND (reference sequence). The CDR3 extends over 15 amino acids. CDR3 nucleotide sequence: TGTGCCAGTAGTACCCGGACAGGGCAAGGCGGGGAGCTGTTTTTT. Translation gives CASSTRTGQGGELFF.

The chain couples TRBV11-2 to TRBJ2-1; maybe TRBD2 (6 bases). V lost 0 bases and J 15 bases, leaving 18 bases between the germline ends. The CDR3 length is 14 residues. Looked up from germline, CDR1 is SGHAT and CDR2 is FQNNGV. The CDR3 DNA sequence: TGTGCCAGCAGCTTAGATCCCCCGGATGGGGGGTTGTTCTTC. This encodes CASSLDPPDGGLFF.

The J gene is TRBJ2-6, the V gene TRBV7-9; possible D gene TRBD2, 7 bases. CDR3 length equals 17 residues. With 5 bases removed from V and 3 bases from J, the gap between germline ends came to 17 bases. CDR1 and CDR2 from the germline V gene are SEHNR and FQNEAQ (reference sequence). CDR3 nucleotide sequence: TGTGCCAGCAGCGGCCAAGGGGGGGCGCTTGGGGCCAACGTCCTGACTTTC. Protein sequence: CASSGQGGALGANVLTF.

This clone was observed a handful of times. This CDR3 is also generated by other DNA sequences in the sample. The chain recombines TRBV20-1 with TRBJ2-1; D unresolved. V was pared by 3 bases and J by 5 bases, with 5 bases between. Germline CDR1 reads DFQATT; CDR2 reads SNEGSKA (reference sequence). The CDR3 spans 11 residues. CDR3: CSASDNNEQFF. DNA of the CDR3: TGCAGTGCTAGCGACAACAATGAGCAGTTCTTC.

The chain is built from TRBV28 and TRBJ2-4; 7 nucleotides line up with TRBD2. V lost 6 bases and J lost 5; bases outside the gene matches: 7. The CDR3 is 14 residues long. Germline V lookup: CDR1 MDHEN, CDR2 SYDVKM. CDR3 nucleotide sequence: TGTGCCAGCAGGGTAGGACTAGTCCAAAACATTCAGTACTTC. Its translation: CASRVGLVQNIQYF.

The rearrangement links TRBV4-1 to TRBJ2-1, with 11 bases that match TRBD2. The ends lost 5 bases at V and 4 bases at J; junction bases unmatched: 10. The CDR3 totals 17 residues. The germline V gene encodes CDR1 MGHRA and CDR2 YSYEKL. CDR3 in DNA: TGCGCCAGCAGCACAGGACTCGGGACTAGCGGATACAATGAGCAGTTCTTC. Its protein is CASSTGLGTSGYNEQFF.

This chain joins TRBV6-5 and TRBJ2-7; 12 positions agree with TRBD2. There are 16 residues in the CDR3. V was clipped by 0 bases and J by 3 bases; unmatched bases: 3. Germline V lookup: CDR1 MNHEY, CDR2 SVGAGI. CDR3 bases: TGTGCCAGCAGTTACTCTGGACTAGCGGGAATCTACGAGCAGTACTTC. It is translated as CASSYSGLAGIYEQYF.

This chain connects TRBV19 to TRBJ1-1, with 8 bases that match TRBD1. Germline V gene lookup returns CDR1 LNHDA and CDR2 SQIVND (reference sequence). The CDR3 sequence is 18 residues long. The junction had 20 bases not matched to a gene; V was cut back by 6 bases and J by 5 bases. Written as DNA, the CDR3 is TGTGCCAGTAGACCTAGTCTCCAGGACAGGGATAGGAAAACTGAAGCTTTCTTT. This codes for CASRPSLQDRDRKTEAFF. Full variable domain (missing parts from reference TRBV19 and TRBJ1-1): DGGITQSPKYLFRKEGQNVTLSCEQNLNHDAMYWYRQDPGQGLRLIYYSQIVNDFQKGDIAEGYSVSREKKESFPLTVTSAQKNPTAFYLCASRPSLQDRDRKTEAFFGQGTRLTVV.

The V and J genes are TRBV5-1 and TRBJ2-7; perhaps TRBD2 as D (5 bases). Germline assignment: CDR1 SGHRS and CDR2 YFSETQ. Trimming pared 0 bases from V and 4 bases from J, leaving 14 bases between. The CDR3 has 15 residues. CDR3 DNA sequence: TGCGCCAGCAGCTTGGTCGGAGGAGGTGAATACGAGCAGTACTTC. Protein product: CASSLVGGGEYEQYF.

CDR3 coding DNA: TGTGCCAGTAGTATTGTGGGTAACAAAGGCAATCAGCCCCAGCATTTT. Translating gives CASSIVGNKGNQPQHF. The V gene is TRBV19, the J gene TRBJ1-5, with D unclear. The CDR3 spans 16 residues. The germline V gene has CDR1 LNHDA and CDR2 SQIVND (reference sequence). V gave up 3 bases and J gave up 2 bases, with 14 bases separating them.

This clone was seen many times. The V and J genes are TRBV7-6 and TRBJ1-4; 7 bases match TRBD1. Trimming cost V 1 base and J 6 bases; bases outside gene matches: 5. CDR3 length equals 15 residues. CDR1 SGHVS and CDR2 FNYEAQ come from the germline V gene. The CDR3, as DNA: TGTGCCAGCAGCTTAGGGGGGACAGCCCATGAAAAACTGTTTTTT. Residues: CASSLGGTAHEKLFF.

The genes are TRBV4-1 and TRBJ1-1; D perhaps matches TRBD1 (6 bases). Trimming left V 8 bases short and J 4 bases short, with 20 bases between. Germline lookup yields CDR1 MGHRA and CDR2 YSYEKL. The length of the CDR3 is 15 residues. The CDR3 reads CASGYGGADSTEAFF. DNA for the CDR3: TGCGCCAGCGGGTACGGGGGCGCGGATAGCACTGAAGCTTTCTTT.

In this sample, this clone turned up a few times. The V and J genes are TRBV5-1 and TRBJ2-3, with D possibly being TRBD1 (5 bases). The germline V gene encodes CDR1 SGHRS and CDR2 YFSETQ. This CDR3 has 14 amino acids. Trimming pared 6 bases from V and 6 bases from J, leaving 17 bases between. CDR3 DNA: TGCGCCAGCACCAAGAAGCAGGGTGGGGATACGCAGTATTTT. Its translation: CASTKKQGGDTQYF. Full variable domain (rest looked up from reference TRBV5-1 and TRBJ2-3): KAGVTQTPRYLIKTRGQQVTLSCSPISGHRSVSWYQQTPGQGLQFLFEYFSETQRNKGNFPGRFSGRQFSNSRSEMNVSTLELGDSALYLCASTKKQGGDTQYFGPGTRLTVL.

V gene TRBV5-1 combines with J gene TRBJ2-6; 7 bases map to TRBD1. Germline-derived CDR1 and CDR2 are SGHRS and YFSETQ. The CDR3 runs to 17 residues. The V gene end was trimmed by 3 bases and the J gene end by 1 base; junction bases not matched to a gene: 7. CDR3 amino acids: CASSSVFRGSGANVLTF. CDR3 nucleotides: TGCGCCAGCAGCTCGGTCTTCAGGGGGTCTGGGGCCAACGTCCTGACTTTC.